This record looks at one T cell receptor beta chain sequence and its context. This specimen comes from a study of technical replicates of blood from four donors. Profiled with immunoSEQ multiplex PCR; TCRdb holds only in-frame clones, not every one. The sample records tens of thousands of clones, 96% being singletons. The CDR3 sequence is 16 residues long. CDR1 SGHNT and CDR2 YENEEA come from the germline V gene. The V end was cut by 3 bases, the J end by 0 bases, with 13 bases between. The receptor comes from a human donor in good health. The sequenced material came from T cells isolated from PBMCs. V usage is TRBV11-3 and J usage is TRBJ2-3, with no clear D. The CDR3 is CASSFMVALSTDTQYF. The CDR3 nucleotides are TGTGCCAGCAGCTTTATGGTAGCCCTAAGCACAGATACGCAGTATTTT.